The rows below give T cell receptor beta chains drawn from one sample of a study of tumor-infiltrating lymphocytes in primary liver carcinoma. TCRdb independently ran MiXCR on the multiplex PCR reads; one entry per CDR3 protein. The sample has some 320,000 distinct CDR3 sequences; 65% are singletons. The sample comprised peripheral blood. Receptors were obtained from a man in his forties with primary liver carcinoma and hepatitis B virus infection. Each CDR3 is given with its conserved first and last residue. Each record gives: clone size, V gene, J gene, D gene, CDR3 DNA, CDR3 protein. A D gene is named only where the DNA matches it firmly. Size tells how often a clone was seen (once, few, many) or the class of an expanded clone, and some rows leave it out.

>NA|TRBV6-1|TRBJ2-7|NA
TGTGCCAGCTGTGAAGCTTACGACGGACGAACCTACGAGCAGTACTTC
CASCEAYDGRTYEQYF
>NA|TRBV14|TRBJ2-2|NA
TGTGCCAGCAGCCCGACTACCGGGAAAGACGGGGAGCTGTTTTTT
CASSPTTGKDGELFF
>NA|TRBV5-6|TRBJ2-3|NA
TGTGCCAGCAGCTTCCAGTGTGCGGATACGCAGTATTTT
CASSFQCADTQYF
>few|TRBV30|TRBJ2-7|NA
TGTGCCTGGAGTGTTGGTGGCGAGCAGTACTTC
CAWSVGGEQYF
>NA|TRBV13|TRBJ2-7|NA
TGTGCCAGCAGCACGATGGGAAGCTACGAGCAGTACTTC
CASSTMGSYEQYF
>few|TRBV12-3/TRBV12-4|TRBJ1-4|NA
TGTGCCAGCAGGTCCCGGGCCCAAAATGAAAAACTGTTTTTT
CASRSRAQNEKLFF
>NA|TRBV4-3|TRBJ1-4|NA
TGCGCCATCAGCCAAGATGGTGGGGTTAATGCAAAACTGTTTTTT
CAISQDGGVNAKLFF
>NA|TRBV5-5|TRBJ2-5|NA
TGTGCCAGCAGCCCCATGGGTAGGAGGCCAGAGACCCAATACTTC
CASSPMGRRPETQYF
>many|TRBV4-1|TRBJ2-1|TRBD2
TGCGCCAGCAGCCAATTTCTAGCGGTTAGCAACAATGAGCAGTTCTTC
CASSQFLAVSNNEQFF
>NA|TRBV12-3/TRBV12-4|TRBJ1-2|NA
TGTGCCAGCAATCGGGACGCGGACTATGGCTACACCTTC
CASNRDADYGYTF
>many|TRBV29-1|TRBJ2-5|NA
TGCAGCGGAGGGACGTCCGTCGAGACCCAGTACTTC
CSGGTSVETQYF
>NA|TRBV5-4|TRBJ1-2|NA
TGTGCCAGCAGCCCGTTAGCTGACTATGGCTACACCTTC
CASSPLADYGYTF
>NA|TRBV5-6|TRBJ1-2|NA
TGTGCCAGCAGCCCCAACGGGGTAGGGGGCTACACCTTC
CASSPNGVGGYTF
>many|TRBV6-2/TRBV6-3|TRBJ1-5|TRBD1
TGTGCCAGCAGGAAAACAGGGGAACAGCCCCAGCATTTT
CASRKTGEQPQHF
>many|TRBV12-3/TRBV12-4|TRBJ1-1|NA
TGTGCCAGCAGTCAGGTACCGGGGACTGAAGCTTTCTTT
CASSQVPGTEAFF
>NA|TRBV7-9|TRBJ2-7|TRBD2
TGTGTCAGCGGCTTAGAAGCGGGGGGATCCGAGCAGTACTTC
CVSGLEAGGSEQYF
>NA|TRBV7-9|TRBJ2-2|NA
TGTGCCAGCAACTCAATTGGGTCCGGGGAGCTGTTTTTT
CASNSIGSGELFF
>many|TRBV10-3|TRBJ1-2|NA
TGTGCCATCAGTGAGGTTTCGTCCCAGGAAGTCTATGGCTACACCTTC
CAISEVSSQEVYGYTF
>NA|TRBV6-1|TRBJ1-1|TRBD1
TGTGCCAGCAGTGACACAGGGGCCGTTAACACTGAAGCTTTCTTT
CASSDTGAVNTEAFF
>NA|TRBV6-2/TRBV6-3|TRBJ1-1|TRBD1
TGTGCCAGCCGCCTTCGTGCTCAGGGGGGAGCTGAAGCCTTCTTT
CASRLRAQGGAEAFF
>NA|TRBV12-3/TRBV12-4|TRBJ1-5|TRBD1
TGTGCCAGCAGTGCTACAGGGGGCGCAAAGAGCAATCAGCCCCAGCATTTT
CASSATGGAKSNQPQHF
>NA|TRBV6-5|TRBJ2-3|NA
TGTGCCAGTAGTTTGGGGGGGGCCGGCGTTGATACGCAGTATTTT
CASSLGGAGVDTQYF
>many|TRBV6-2/TRBV6-3|TRBJ1-1|NA
TGTGCCAGCAATCCGGGCAGAAACACTGAAGCTTTCTTT
CASNPGRNTEAFF
>NA|TRBV6-6|TRBJ2-7|NA
TGTGCCAGCAGCCGCTCCTACGAGCATTACTTC
CASSRSYEHYF
>many|TRBV12-3/TRBV12-4|TRBJ2-7|TRBD2
TGTGCCAGCAGTTTGGGGGATGGTAGCGGGAAGTACGAGCAGTACTTC
CASSLGDGSGKYEQYF
>NA|TRBV11-2|TRBJ2-5|NA
TGTGCCAGCAGCCCCACCTGGGGAGAGACCCAGTGCTTC
CASSPTWGETQCF
>few|TRBV6-2/TRBV6-3|TRBJ2-4|TRBD2
TGTACCAGCAGACGTCCGGGAGGTGAAAACATTCAGTACTTC
CTSRRPGGENIQYF
>few|TRBV6-5|TRBJ1-6|TRBD1
TGTGCCAGCAGTCGCAGGACAGGTTACTATAATTCACCCCTCCACTTT
CASSRRTGYYNSPLHF
>NA|TRBV5-4|TRBJ2-1|NA
TGTGTCAGCAGCTTGGTGGGAAGTCGCGATGAGCAGTTCTTC
CVSSLVGSRDEQFF
>once|TRBV7-9|TRBJ2-5|NA
TGTGCCAACAGCTTAGATGTGGAAGAGACCCAGTACTTC
CANSLDVEETQYF
>many|TRBV12-3/TRBV12-4|TRBJ2-1|NA
TGTGCCAGCAGTTTTCGCGATGAGCAGTTCTTC
CASSFRDEQFF
>few|TRBV28|TRBJ1-5|NA
TGTGCCAGCAGTTTATCAGGGGAAGGTCAGCCCCAGCATTTT
CASSLSGEGQPQHF
>NA|TRBV10-2|TRBJ1-6|NA
TGCGCCAGCAGGCCGTCGGAGGGGAGAGTTTCACCCCTCCACTTT
CASRPSEGRVSPLHF
>NA|TRBV6-2/TRBV6-3|TRBJ1-2|NA
TGTGCCAGCAGTTATAATTGGAGAGGGAAGAGCTATGGCTACACCTTC
CASSYNWRGKSYGYTF
>NA|TRBV30|TRBJ2-5|NA
TGTGCCTGGAGTGGAGGAGTGGTGACCCAGTACTTC
CAWSGGVVTQYF
>NA|TRBV5-4|TRBJ2-1|TRBD2
TGTGCCGGCAGCTTGCATAGCGGGAAAGTCAATGAGCAGTTCTTC
CAGSLHSGKVNEQFF
>NA|TRBV4-2|TRBJ2-1|TRBD1
TGTGCCAGCAGCCAACCGGGACAGGGGCAACACTACAATGAGCAGTTCTTC
CASSQPGQGQHYNEQFF
>many|TRBV29-1|TRBJ2-5|NA
TGCAGCGTTGGGACGAACGGGGGCTTGGAGACCCAGTACTTC
CSVGTNGGLETQYF
>NA|TRBV11-2|TRBJ2-2|NA
TGTGCCAGCAGCATGGGTCTTACTCTCGGGGAGCTGTTTTTT
CASSMGLTLGELFF
>many|TRBV12-3/TRBV12-4|TRBJ2-5|TRBD2
TGTGCCAGCTATGGGGGGGATGAGACCCAGTACTTC
CASYGGDETQYF
>once|TRBV6-5|TRBJ2-2|NA
TGTGCCAGCAGTCTGACGACCGCCGGGGAGCTGTTTTTT
CASSLTTAGELFF
>few|TRBV5-4|TRBJ2-3|NA
TGTGCCAGCAGCTTCGAGGGGGGAGATACGCAGTATTTT
CASSFEGGDTQYF
>NA|TRBV20-1|TRBJ2-4|NA
TGCAGTGCTAGAGGAGGTGGGGAAGCCAAAAACATTCAGTACTTC
CSARGGGEAKNIQYF
>many|TRBV6-1|TRBJ2-7|NA
TGTGCCAGCAGTCCCATCGGGGGTGAGCAGTACTTC
CASSPIGGEQYF
>NA|TRBV7-9|TRBJ2-1|NA
TGTGCCAGCAGCTTCCCCGACAGTGCTCTGCAGTTCTTC
CASSFPDSALQFF
>few|TRBV11-2|TRBJ2-7|TRBD2
TGTGCCAGCAGCTTAATGGCTAGCGGGAGAGGGAGCTCCTACGAGCAGTACTTT
CASSLMASGRGSSYEQYF
>NA|TRBV7-9|TRBJ2-5|NA
TGTGCCAGCAGCTTAATTGGGCAGGAATTGAGAGAGACCCAGCACTTC
CASSLIGQELRETQHF
>NA|TRBV20-1|TRBJ1-5|NA
TGCAGTGCTAGACGGGCGGGGGACTTCAGAAATCAGCCCCAGCATTTT
CSARRAGDFRNQPQHF
>NA|TRBV29-1|TRBJ1-2|NA
TGCAGCGTTGAAGGCCAGAGTGCGCGGTTGAGCTGCACCTTC
CSVEGQSARLSCTF
>NA|TRBV2|TRBJ1-5|NA
TGTGCCAGCAGGGACAACTATAGCAATCAGCCCCAGCATTTT
CASRDNYSNQPQHF
>few|TRBV30|TRBJ1-2|NA
TGTGCCTGGAGTGTAACCAAGGCTACTAACTATGGCTACACCTTC
CAWSVTKATNYGYTF
>once|TRBV7-8|TRBJ1-1|NA
TGTGCCAGCGCTAAGGGCCAAAGATCTGAAGCTTTCTTT
CASAKGQRSEAFF
>NA|TRBV7-9|TRBJ2-7|TRBD1
TGTGCCAGCAGCCCTCCAGGGGGCCCGTACGAGCAGTACTTC
CASSPPGGPYEQYF
>many|TRBV6-1|TRBJ2-5|NA
TGTGCCAGCAGTGAAGGAGGGTGGAAAGAGACCCAGTACTTC
CASSEGGWKETQYF
>once|TRBV11-2|TRBJ1-2|TRBD1
TGTGCCAGCGGCTCTCCGGGACAGCCCTATGGCTACACCTTC
CASGSPGQPYGYTF
>many|TRBV11-2|TRBJ2-3|NA
TGTGCCAGCAGCTTATCAGGCTCGATAGATACGCAGTATTTT
CASSLSGSIDTQYF
>NA|TRBV2|TRBJ1-5|TRBD1
TGTGCCAGCAGTCAAATCGACAGGGTAGTGGGTCAGCCCCAGCATTTT
CASSQIDRVVGQPQHF
>NA|TRBV5-1|TRBJ2-4|TRBD2
TGCGCCAGCAGCTCCGGGTCCCCCCTAGCGGTGACCAAAAACATTCAGTACTTC
CASSSGSPLAVTKNIQYF
>few|TRBV6-2/TRBV6-3|TRBJ1-5|NA
TGTGCCAGCCGGCCCGGGGCTCTCCTGAAGCCCCAGCATTTT
CASRPGALLKPQHF